The following is a T cell receptor beta chain sequence with its context. Its antigen remains unidentified. No base quality values were provided; no much bigger clone lies one nucleotide off. The sample's treatment or condition, from its label and the paper: 15 to 20 received Ad26.COV2.S at low or high dose, single or two shots; five or six received placebo; per-sample allocation not given. Repertoires of vaccine and placebo recipients were sequenced from samples taken on day 63 after the first injection. Cohort 1b enrolled about two dozen adults aged 18-55 years at a single site in Boston, USA, between 29 July and 7 August 2020. As a vaccine, Ad26.COV2.S was a replication-incompetent adenovirus type 26 vector that expressed a prefusion-stabilized SARS-CoV-2 spike protein derived from the original Wuhan strain. The CDR3 goes from the cysteine to the phenylalanine over 16 residues. Of the read, only the CDR3 DNA is kept; its 48 bases are in frame from base 1. From the germline V gene, CDR1 is SGHTA and CDR2 is FQGNSA. V was cut back by 4 bases and J by 4 bases, leaving a gap of 19 bases between them.

The record originates from a study of Ad26.COV2.S vaccination and SARS-CoV-2 variants (dated by TCRdb to the early 2020s). A note on the overall study: Donors in the vaccine arm were drawn from COV1001, a phase I-IIa trial of Ad26.COV2.S in healthy adults that was multicentre, randomized, double-blind and placebo-controlled. The TCR-sequenced set comprised around 30 samples: about 19 Ad26.COV2.S vaccine recipients, 5 placebo recipients and 8 SARS-CoV-2 convalescent individuals. Investigators did not know the trial group allocation while performing experiments and assessing outcomes. Trial participants were randomized into five groups of five, in which low-dose or high-dose Ad26.COV2.S was given once or twice, or placebo was given on both occasions. TCRbeta repertoire sequencing served as the tool for gauging how specific and how broad the SARS-CoV-2-reactive T cell receptors were following Ad26.COV2.S vaccination. Ad26.COV2.S was given intramuscularly at 5x10^10 or 1x10^11 viral particles, as a single shot or as two shots 56 days apart.

The immunoSEQ Assay was used to sequence TCRbeta CDR3 regions. After extraction, genomic DNA underwent amplification by bias-controlled multiplex PCR, followed by high-throughput sequencing. The study's own analysis went as follows. To quantify the absolute abundance of every unique TCRbeta CDR3 region, sequences were collapsed and filtered. T cell fraction was estimated by normalization of TCRbeta template counts to usable DNA, with usable DNA being measured through amplification of reference genes present in all nucleated cells. Repertoire TCRs were annotated as SARS-CoV-2-specific when V gene, CDR3 amino acid sequence and J gene were exactly matched to a known reactive TCR set. The reference SARS-CoV-2 TCR set was obtained from MIRA and was filtered for enrichment in COVID-19-positive ImmuneCODE repertoires, whereby public or cross-reactive TCRs were removed. Based on the MIRA antigens, annotated TCRs were further analysed at the level of specific ORF or position within ORF. Breadth was defined as the number of annotated unique rearrangements divided by the total number of unique productive rearrangements, and depth was defined as the summed frequency of the annotated unique rearrangements. Group comparisons of TCR breadth used two-sided Wilcoxon rank-sum tests. TCRdb mirrors the immuneACCESS table, restricted to in-frame sequences. Some clones are absent from its copies; in checked studies, under half trace to an unresolved V gene, and the reason for the others is unknown. V and J calls and clone size are copied from that table; D and trimming were computed from the DNA. The sample has 380,000 or so clones on record, under 90% of them singletons. The ten largest clones represent more than 7% of the sample.

What the study reported, not specific to this receptor: According to the authors, total T cell responses may have been underestimated by the TCR breadth and depth analyses. Ad26.COV2.S recipients had higher spike-specific TCR breadth than placebo recipients (P = 0.0014). After vaccination, spike-specific CD8+ and CD4+ T cell responses were reported to show substantial breadth. Vaccine and placebo recipients had similar non-spike TCR breadth, a finding consistent with the vaccine containing only spike. The study was not powered to compare responses between vaccine doses or regimens.

The sequencing used peripheral blood, collected in a trial of Ad26.COV2.S vaccine versus placebo. This clonotype was obtained from a person aged 18-65 years who received the Ad26.COV2.S COVID-19 vaccine or a placebo. This chain joins TRBV7-2 to TRBJ1-2; a tentative D call is TRBD1 (5 bases match). The DNA is as follows: TGTGCCAGCAGCTCCGCCCAGGGAAAAGATTTCTATGGCTACACCTTC. Its translation is CASSSAQGKDFYGYTF. Extended through the reference TRBV7-2 and TRBJ1-2 proteins, this CDR3 yields the full variable domain: GAGVSQSPSNKVTEKGKDVELRCDPISGHTALYWYRQSLGQGLEFLIYFQGNSAPDKSGLPSDRFSAERTGGSVSTLTIQRTQQEDSAVYLCASSSAQGKDFYGYTFGSGTRLTVV.